Described below is a single TCR beta chain sequence and its context. This entry comes from a study of blood T cell repertoires in COVID-19. Germline V CDR1 and CDR2: MNHEY, SVGAGI. The CDR3 has 13 residues. The V end was cut by 6 bases, the J end by 3 bases, with 9 bases between. Original methodology: Amplifying reference gene primers gave estimates of nucleated cell counts. Profiling relied on immunoSEQ multiplex PCR, and the TCRdb table lists in-frame clones only, not all of them. That table is the source of V, J and clone size, and D and trimming were worked out from the DNA. The data contain about 69,000 clones, about 80% of them seen just once; the ten biggest clones take up 10% to 15%. In Seattle, patients joined the study during active infection and were tracked longitudinally.

The clonotype was recovered from a man aged 45 to 65 with COVID-19, enrolled during active disease. Sequencing was performed on peripheral blood. This chain joins TRBV6-5 and TRBJ2-1; possibly TRBD1 for D (6 bases). As DNA, the CDR3 is TGTGCCAGCAGAAGGGACATCTACAATGAGCAGTTCTTC. This sequence encodes CASRRDIYNEQFF.